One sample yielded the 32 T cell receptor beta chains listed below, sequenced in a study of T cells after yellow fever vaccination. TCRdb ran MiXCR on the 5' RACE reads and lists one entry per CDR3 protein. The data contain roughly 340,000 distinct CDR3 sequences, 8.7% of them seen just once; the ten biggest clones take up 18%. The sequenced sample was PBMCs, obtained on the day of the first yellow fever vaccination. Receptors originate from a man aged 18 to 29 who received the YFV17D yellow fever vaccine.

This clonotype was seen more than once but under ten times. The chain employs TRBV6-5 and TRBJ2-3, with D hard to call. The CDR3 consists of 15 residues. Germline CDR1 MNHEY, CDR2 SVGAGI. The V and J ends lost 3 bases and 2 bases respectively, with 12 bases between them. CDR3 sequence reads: CASSYPQENTDTQYF. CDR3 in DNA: TGTGCCAGCAGTTATCCGCAGGAGAACACAGATACGCAGTATTTT.

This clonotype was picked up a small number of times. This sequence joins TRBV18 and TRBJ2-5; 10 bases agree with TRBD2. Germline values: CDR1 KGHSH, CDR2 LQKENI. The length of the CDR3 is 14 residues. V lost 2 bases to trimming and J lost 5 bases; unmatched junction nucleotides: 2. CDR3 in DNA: TGTGCCAGCTCACCAATGACTAGCGGGGAGACCCAGTACTTC. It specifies CASSPMTSGETQYF.

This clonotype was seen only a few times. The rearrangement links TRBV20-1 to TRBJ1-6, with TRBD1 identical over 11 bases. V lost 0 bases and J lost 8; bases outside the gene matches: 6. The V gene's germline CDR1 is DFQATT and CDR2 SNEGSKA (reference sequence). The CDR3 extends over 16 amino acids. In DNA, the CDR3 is TGCAGTGCTAGAGATCCCGGGACAGGGGGAGATTCACCCCTCCACTTT. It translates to CSARDPGTGGDSPLHF.

The CDR3 coding sequence is TGCAGCGTTGTAATCTGGGGGACAGGGAGCTCCTACGAGCAGTACTTC. This encodes CSVVIWGTGSSYEQYF. The chain combines TRBV29-1 with TRBJ2-7, with TRBD1 matching over 9 bases. The CDR3 extends over 16 amino acids. The V and J ends lost 4 bases and 0 bases, in that order; junction bases with no gene match: 10. Germline assignment: CDR1 SQVTM and CDR2 ANQGSEA.

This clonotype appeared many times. CDR3 protein: CASSYDRGGYGYTF. In DNA form, the CDR3 reads TGTGCCAGCAGTTACGACAGGGGAGGCTATGGCTACACCTTC. This chain links TRBV12-3 or TRBV12-4 with TRBJ1-2, with 8 bases identical to TRBD1. The CDR3 extends over 14 amino acids. V was clipped by 4 bases and J by 4 bases; unmatched bases: 5.

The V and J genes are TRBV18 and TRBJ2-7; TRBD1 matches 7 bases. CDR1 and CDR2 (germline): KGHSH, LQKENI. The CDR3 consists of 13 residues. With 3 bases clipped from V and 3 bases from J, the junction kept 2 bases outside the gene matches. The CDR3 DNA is TGTGCCAGCTCACCTCCAGGGGGCTACGAGCAGTACGTC. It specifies CASSPPGGYEQYV.

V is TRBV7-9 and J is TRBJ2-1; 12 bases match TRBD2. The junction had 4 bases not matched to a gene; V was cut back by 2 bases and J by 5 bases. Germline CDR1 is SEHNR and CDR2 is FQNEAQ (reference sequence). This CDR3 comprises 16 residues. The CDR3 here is CASSLKLAGGNNEQFF. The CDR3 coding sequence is TGTGCCAGCAGCTTAAAACTAGCGGGGGGTAACAATGAGCAGTTCTTC. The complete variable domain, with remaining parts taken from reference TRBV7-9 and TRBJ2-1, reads DTGVSQNPRHKITKRGQNVTFRCDPISEHNRLYWYRQTLGQGPEFLTYFQNEAQLEKSRLLSDRFSAERPKGSFSTLEIQRTEQGDSAMYLCASSLKLAGGNNEQFFGPGTRLTVL.

The CDR3 reads CASSHRDRGMDEAFF. The CDR3 bases are TGCGCCAGCAGCCACAGGGACAGGGGAATGGATGAAGCTTTCTTT. The genes are TRBV4-3 and TRBJ1-1, with TRBD1 identical over 10 bases. Per the germline V gene, CDR1 is LGHNA and CDR2 is YSLEER. This CDR3 is 15 amino acids long. The trim removed 3 bases at V and 7 bases at J, leaving 8 bases unmatched.

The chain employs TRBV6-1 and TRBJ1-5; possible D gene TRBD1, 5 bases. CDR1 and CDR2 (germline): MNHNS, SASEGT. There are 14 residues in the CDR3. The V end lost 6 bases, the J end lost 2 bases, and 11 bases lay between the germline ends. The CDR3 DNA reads TGTGCCAGCAGGGGGGATATTGGCAATCAGCCCCAGCATTTT. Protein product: CASRGDIGNQPQHF.

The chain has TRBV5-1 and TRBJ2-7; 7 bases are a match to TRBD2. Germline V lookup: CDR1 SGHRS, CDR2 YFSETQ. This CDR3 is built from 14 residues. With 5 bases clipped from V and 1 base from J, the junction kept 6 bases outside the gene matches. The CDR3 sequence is CASSATGGSYEQYF. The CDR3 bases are TGCGCCAGCAGTGCGACGGGGGGTTCCTACGAGCAGTACTTC.

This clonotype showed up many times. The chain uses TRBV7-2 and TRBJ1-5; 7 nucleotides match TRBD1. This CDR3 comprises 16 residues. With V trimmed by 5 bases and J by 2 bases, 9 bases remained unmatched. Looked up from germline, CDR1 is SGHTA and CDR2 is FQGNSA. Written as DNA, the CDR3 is TGTGCCAGCAGCGCCCGACAGGGATCAGGCAATCAGCCCCAGCATTTT. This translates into CASSARQGSGNQPQHF.

The CDR3 DNA sequence: TGCAGTGCTCAGAGGGGGGGGCTCTCCTACGAGCAGTACTTC. This sequence encodes CSAQRGGLSYEQYF. J is TRBJ2-7 and V is TRBV20-1, with D perhaps TRBD2 (7 bases). CDR1 is DFQATT, CDR2 SNEGSKA, per germline (reference sequence). Trimming left V 5 bases short and J 0 bases short, with 14 bases between. The CDR3 extends over 14 amino acids.

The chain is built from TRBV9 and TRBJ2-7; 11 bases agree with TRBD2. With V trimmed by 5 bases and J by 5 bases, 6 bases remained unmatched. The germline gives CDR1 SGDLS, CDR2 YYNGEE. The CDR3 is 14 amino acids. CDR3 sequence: CASSVSGGADEQYF. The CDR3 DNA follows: TGTGCCAGCAGTGTTAGCGGGGGGGCCGACGAGCAGTACTTC.

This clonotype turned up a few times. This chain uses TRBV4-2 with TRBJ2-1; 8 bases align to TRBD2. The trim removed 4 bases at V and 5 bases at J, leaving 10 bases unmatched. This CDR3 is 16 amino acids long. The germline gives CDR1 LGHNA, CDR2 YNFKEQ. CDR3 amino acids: CASSPLIAGYDNEQFF. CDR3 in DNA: TGTGCCAGCAGCCCCCTGATAGCGGGGTACGACAATGAGCAGTTCTTC.

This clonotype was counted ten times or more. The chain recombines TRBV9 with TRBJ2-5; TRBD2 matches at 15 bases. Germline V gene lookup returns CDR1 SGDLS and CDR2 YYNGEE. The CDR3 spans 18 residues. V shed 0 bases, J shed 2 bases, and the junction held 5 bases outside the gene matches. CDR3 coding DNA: TGTGCCAGCAGCGTAGGGCCGGGACTAGCGGGGGGACAAGAGACCCAGTACTTC. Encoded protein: CASSVGPGLAGGQETQYF.

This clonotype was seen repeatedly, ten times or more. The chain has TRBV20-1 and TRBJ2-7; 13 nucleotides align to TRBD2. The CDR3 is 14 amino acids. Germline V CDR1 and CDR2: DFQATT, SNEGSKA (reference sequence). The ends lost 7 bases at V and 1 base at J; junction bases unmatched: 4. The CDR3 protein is CSVGTSGASYEQYV. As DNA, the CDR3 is TGCAGTGTCGGGACTAGCGGGGCGTCCTACGAGCAGTACGTC.

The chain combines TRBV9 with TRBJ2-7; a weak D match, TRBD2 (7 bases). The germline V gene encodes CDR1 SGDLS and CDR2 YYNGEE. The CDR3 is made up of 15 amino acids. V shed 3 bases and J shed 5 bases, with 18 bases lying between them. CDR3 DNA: TGTGCCAGCAGCGATCCTGAGGGGGGGACGGACGAGCAGTACTTC. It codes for CASSDPEGGTDEQYF.

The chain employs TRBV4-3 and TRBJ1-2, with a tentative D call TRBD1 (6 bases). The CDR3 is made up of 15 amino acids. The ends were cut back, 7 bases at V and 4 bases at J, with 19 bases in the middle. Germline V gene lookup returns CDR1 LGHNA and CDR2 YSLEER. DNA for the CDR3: TGCGCCAGCAAAAACTGGGGGGCGCCGACCTATGGCTACACCTTC. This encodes CASKNWGAPTYGYTF.

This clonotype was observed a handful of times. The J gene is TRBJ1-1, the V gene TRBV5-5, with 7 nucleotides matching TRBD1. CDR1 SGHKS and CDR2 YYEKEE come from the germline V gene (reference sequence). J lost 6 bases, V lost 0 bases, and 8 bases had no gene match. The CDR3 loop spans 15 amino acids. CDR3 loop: CASSLEGAVVSEAFF. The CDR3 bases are TGTGCCAGCAGCTTGGAGGGGGCGGTTGTGTCTGAAGCTTTCTTT.

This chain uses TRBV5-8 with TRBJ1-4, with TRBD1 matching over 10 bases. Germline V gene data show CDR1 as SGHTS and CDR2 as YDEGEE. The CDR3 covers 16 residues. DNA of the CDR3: TGTCAGAGCTGCCTGGCCCACCGGACAGGGGGTGAAAAACTGTTTTTT. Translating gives CQSCLAHRTGGEKLFF.

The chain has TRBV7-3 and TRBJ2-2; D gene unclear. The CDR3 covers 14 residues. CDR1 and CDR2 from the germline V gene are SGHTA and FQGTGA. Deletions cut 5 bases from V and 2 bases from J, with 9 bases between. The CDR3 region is CASSPATNTGELFF. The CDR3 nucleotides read TGTGCCAGCAGCCCAGCCACAAACACCGGGGAGCTGTTTTTT.

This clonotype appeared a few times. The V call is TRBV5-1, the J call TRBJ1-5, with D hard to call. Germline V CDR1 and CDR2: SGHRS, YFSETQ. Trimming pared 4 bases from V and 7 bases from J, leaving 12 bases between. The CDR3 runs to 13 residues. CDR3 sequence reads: CASSPETDQPQHF. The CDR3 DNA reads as TGCGCCAGCAGCCCTGAGACGGACCAGCCCCAGCATTTT.

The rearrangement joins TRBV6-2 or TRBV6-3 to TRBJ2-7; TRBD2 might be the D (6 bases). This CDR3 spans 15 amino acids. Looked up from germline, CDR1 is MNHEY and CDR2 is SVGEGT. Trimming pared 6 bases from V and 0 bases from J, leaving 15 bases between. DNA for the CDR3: TGTGCCAGCAGCGAATCCGGGGGAATCTCCTACGAGCAGTACTTC. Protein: CASSESGGISYEQYF.

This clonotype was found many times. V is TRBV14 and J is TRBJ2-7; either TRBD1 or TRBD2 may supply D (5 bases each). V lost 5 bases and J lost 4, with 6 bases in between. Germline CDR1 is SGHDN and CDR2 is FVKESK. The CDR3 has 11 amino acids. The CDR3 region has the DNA TGTGCCAGCAGCGGGGGTTACGAGCAGTACTTC. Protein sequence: CASSGGYEQYF. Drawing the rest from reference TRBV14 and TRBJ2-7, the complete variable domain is EAGVTQFPSHSVIEKGQTVTLRCDPISGHDNLYWYRRVMGKEIKFLLHFVKESKQDESGMPNNRFLAERTGGTYSTLKVQPAELEDSGVYFCASSGGYEQYFGPGTRLTVT.

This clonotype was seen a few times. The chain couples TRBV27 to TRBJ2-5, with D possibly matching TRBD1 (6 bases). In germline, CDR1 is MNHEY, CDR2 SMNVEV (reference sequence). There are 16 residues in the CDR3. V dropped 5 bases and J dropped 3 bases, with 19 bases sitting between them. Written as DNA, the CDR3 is TGTGCCAGCAGTAATCTTTACTCGGGACAAGAAGAGACCCAGTACTTC. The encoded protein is CASSNLYSGQEETQYF.

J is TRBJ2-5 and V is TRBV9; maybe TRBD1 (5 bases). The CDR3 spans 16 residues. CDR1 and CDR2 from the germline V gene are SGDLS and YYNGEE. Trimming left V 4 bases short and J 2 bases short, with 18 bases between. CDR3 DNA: TGTGCCAGCAGCCCTAGAGGTCTGACAGAGCAAGAGACCCAGTACTTC. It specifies CASSPRGLTEQETQYF.

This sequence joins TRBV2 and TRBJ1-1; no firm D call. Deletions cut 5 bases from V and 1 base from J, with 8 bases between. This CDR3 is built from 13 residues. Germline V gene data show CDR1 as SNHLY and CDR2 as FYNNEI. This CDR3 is CASSPWGNTEAFF. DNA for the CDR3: TGTGCCAGCAGTCCCTGGGGGAACACTGAAGCTTTCTTT.

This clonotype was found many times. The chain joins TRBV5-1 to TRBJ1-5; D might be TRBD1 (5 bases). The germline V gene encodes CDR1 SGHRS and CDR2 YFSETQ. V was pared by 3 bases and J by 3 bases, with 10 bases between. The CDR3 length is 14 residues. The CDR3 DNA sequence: TGCGCCAGCAGCTCGGGGACGGACAATCAGCCCCAGCATTTT. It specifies CASSSGTDNQPQHF.

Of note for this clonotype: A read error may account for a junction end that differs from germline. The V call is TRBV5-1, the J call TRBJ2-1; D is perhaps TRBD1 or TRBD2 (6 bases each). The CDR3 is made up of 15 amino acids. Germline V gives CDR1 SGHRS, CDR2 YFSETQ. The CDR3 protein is CASSLGYGVGGNRDF. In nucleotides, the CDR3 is TGCGCCAGCAGCTTGGGCTACGGGGTAGGGGGGAACCGAGACTTC.

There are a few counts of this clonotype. This CDR3 is CSARRTSGGTYEQYF. The CDR3 coding sequence is TGCAGTGCTCGACGAACTAGCGGGGGGACCTACGAGCAGTACTTC. J is TRBJ2-7 and V is TRBV20-1, with 12 nucleotides matching TRBD2. The germline V gene has CDR1 DFQATT and CDR2 SNEGSKA (reference sequence). The junction had 7 bases not matched to a gene; V was cut back by 5 bases and J by 2 bases. This CDR3 region has 15 residues.

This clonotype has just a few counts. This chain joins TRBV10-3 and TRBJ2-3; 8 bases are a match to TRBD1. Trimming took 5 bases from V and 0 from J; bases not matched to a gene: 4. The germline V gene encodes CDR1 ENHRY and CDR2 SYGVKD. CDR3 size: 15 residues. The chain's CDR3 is CAISTGQGSTDTQYF. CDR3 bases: TGTGCCATCAGTACCGGACAGGGCAGCACAGATACGCAGTATTTT.

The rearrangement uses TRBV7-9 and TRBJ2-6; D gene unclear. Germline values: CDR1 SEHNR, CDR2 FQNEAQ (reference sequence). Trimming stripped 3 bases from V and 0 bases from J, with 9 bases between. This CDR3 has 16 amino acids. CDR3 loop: CASSFRVGSGANVLTF. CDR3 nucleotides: TGTGCCAGCAGCTTCAGAGTGGGCTCTGGGGCCAACGTCCTGACTTTC.